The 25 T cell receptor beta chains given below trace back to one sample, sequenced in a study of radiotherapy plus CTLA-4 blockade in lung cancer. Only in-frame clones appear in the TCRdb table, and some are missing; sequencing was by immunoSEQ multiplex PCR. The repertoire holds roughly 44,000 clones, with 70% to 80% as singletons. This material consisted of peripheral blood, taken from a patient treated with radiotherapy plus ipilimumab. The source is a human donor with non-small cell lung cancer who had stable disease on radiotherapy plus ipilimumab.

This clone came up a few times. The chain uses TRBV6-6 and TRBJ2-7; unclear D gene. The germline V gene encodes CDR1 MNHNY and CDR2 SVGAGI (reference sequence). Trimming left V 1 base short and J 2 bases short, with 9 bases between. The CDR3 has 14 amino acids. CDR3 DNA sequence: TGTGCCAGCAGTTACTTTGGCACTACCTACGAGCAGTACTTC. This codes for CASSYFGTTYEQYF.

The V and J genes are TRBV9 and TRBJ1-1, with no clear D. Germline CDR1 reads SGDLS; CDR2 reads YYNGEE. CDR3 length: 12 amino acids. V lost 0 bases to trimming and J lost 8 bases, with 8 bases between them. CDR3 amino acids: CASSVDNGEAFF. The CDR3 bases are TGTGCCAGCAGCGTAGATAATGGGGAAGCTTTCTTT.

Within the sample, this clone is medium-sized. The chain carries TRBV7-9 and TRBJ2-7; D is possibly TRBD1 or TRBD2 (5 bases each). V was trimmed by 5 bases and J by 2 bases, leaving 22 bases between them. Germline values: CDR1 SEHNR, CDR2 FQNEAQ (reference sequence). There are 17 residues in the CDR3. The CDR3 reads CASSQTISPGRPYEQYF. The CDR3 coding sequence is TGTGCCAGCAGCCAGACAATATCACCGGGACGCCCCTACGAGCAGTACTTC. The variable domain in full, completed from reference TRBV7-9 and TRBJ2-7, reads DTGVSQNPRHKITKRGQNVTFRCDPISEHNRLYWYRQTLGQGPEFLTYFQNEAQLEKSRLLSDRFSAERPKGSFSTLEIQRTEQGDSAMYLCASSQTISPGRPYEQYFGPGTRLTVT.

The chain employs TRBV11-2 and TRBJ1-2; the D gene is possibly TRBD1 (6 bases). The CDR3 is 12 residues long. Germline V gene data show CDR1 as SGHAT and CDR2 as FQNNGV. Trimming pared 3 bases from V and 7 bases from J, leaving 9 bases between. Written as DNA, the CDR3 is TGTGCCAGCAGCTTGGGGGCAGTTGGCTACACCTTC. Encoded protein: CASSLGAVGYTF. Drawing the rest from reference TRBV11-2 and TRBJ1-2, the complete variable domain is EAGVAQSPRYKIIEKRQSVAFWCNPISGHATLYWYQQILGQGPKLLIQFQNNGVVDDSQLPKDRFSAERLKGVDSTLKIQPAKLEDSAVYLCASSLGAVGYTFGSGTRLTVV.

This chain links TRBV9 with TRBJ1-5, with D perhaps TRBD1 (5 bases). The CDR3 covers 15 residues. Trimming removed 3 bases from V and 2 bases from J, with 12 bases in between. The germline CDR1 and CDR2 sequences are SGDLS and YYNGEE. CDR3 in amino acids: CASSEGPSGNQPQHF. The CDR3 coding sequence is TGTGCCAGCAGCGAGGGGCCCTCGGGCAATCAGCCCCAGCATTTT. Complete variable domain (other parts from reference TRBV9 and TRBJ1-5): DSGVTQTPKHLITATGQRVTLRCSPRSGDLSVYWYQQSLDQGLQFLIQYYNGEERAKGNILERFSAQQFPDLHSELNLSSLELGDSALYFCASSEGPSGNQPQHFGDGTRLSIL.

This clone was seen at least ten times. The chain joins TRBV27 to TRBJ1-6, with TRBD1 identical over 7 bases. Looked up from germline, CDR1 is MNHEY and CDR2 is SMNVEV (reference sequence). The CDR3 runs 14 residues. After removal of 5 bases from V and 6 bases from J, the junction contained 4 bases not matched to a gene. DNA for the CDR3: TGTGCCAGCAGTAGACAGGGCCCTAATTCACCCCTCCACTTT. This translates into CASSRQGPNSPLHF.

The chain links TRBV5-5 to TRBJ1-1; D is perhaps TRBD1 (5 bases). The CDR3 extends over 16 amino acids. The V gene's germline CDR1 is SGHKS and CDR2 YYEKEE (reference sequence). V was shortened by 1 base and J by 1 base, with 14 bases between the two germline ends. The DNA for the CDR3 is TGTGCCAGCAGCTTGATGGGGGGTTCACGGAACACTGAAGCTTTCTTT. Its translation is CASSLMGGSRNTEAFF.

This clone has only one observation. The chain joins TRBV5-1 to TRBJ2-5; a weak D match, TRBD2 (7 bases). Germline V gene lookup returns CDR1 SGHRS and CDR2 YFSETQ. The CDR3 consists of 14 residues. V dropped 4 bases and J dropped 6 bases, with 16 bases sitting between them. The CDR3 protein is CASSPGLGGKTQYF. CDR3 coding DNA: TGCGCCAGCAGCCCAGGACTAGGGGGAAAGACCCAGTACTTC.

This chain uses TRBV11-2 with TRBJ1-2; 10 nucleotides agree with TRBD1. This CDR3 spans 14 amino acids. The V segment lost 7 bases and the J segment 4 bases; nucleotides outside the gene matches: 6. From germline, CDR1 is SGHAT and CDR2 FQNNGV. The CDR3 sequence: CASTPDRGAYGYTF. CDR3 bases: TGTGCCAGCACCCCGGACAGGGGGGCCTATGGCTACACCTTC. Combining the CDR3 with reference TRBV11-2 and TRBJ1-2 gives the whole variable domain EAGVAQSPRYKIIEKRQSVAFWCNPISGHATLYWYQQILGQGPKLLIQFQNNGVVDDSQLPKDRFSAERLKGVDSTLKIQPAKLEDSAVYLCASTPDRGAYGYTFGSGTRLTVV.

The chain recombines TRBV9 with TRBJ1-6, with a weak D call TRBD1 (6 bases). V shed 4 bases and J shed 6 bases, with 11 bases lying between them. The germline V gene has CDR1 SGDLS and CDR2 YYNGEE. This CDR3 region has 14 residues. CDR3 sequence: CASSLGQINSPLHF. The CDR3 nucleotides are TGTGCCAGCAGCCTAGGACAGATTAATTCACCCCTCCACTTT.

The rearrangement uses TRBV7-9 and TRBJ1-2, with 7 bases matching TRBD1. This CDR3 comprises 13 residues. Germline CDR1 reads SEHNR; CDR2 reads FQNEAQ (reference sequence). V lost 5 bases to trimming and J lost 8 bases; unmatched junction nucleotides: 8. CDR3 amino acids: CASSPTGASGYTF. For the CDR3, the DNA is TGTGCCAGCAGCCCTACAGGGGCGAGCGGCTACACCTTC.

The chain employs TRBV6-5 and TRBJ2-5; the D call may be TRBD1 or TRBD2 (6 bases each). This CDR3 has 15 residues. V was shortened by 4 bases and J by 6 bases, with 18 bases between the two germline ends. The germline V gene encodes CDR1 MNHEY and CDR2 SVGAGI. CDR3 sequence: CASSFARGGGKTQYF. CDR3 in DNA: TGTGCCAGCAGTTTTGCCCGAGGGGGAGGAAAGACCCAGTACTTC.

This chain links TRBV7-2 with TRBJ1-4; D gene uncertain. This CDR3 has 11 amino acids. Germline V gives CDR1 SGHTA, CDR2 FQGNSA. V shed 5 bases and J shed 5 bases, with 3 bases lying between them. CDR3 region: CASSANEKLFF. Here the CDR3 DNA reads TGTGCCAGCAGCGCAAATGAAAAACTGTTTTTT.

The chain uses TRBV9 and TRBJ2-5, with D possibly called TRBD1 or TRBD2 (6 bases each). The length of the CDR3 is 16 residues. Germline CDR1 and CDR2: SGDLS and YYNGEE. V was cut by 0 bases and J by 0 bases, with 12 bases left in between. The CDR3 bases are TGTGCCAGCAGCGTAGACGGGGGCTCGTACCAAGAGACCCAGTACTTC. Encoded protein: CASSVDGGSYQETQYF.

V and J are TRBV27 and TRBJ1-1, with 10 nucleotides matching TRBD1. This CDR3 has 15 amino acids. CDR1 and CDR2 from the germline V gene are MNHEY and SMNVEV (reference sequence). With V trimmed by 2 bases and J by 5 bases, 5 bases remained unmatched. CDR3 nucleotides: TGTGCCAGCAGTTTAATGGGACAGGGGATGACTGAAGCTTTCTTT. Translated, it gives CASSLMGQGMTEAFF.

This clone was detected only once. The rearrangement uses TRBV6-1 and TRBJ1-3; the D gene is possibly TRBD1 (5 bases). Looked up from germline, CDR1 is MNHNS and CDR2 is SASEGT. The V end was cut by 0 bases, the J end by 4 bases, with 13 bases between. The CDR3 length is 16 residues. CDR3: CASSEAHGTSGNTIYF. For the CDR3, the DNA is TGTGCCAGCAGTGAAGCTCATGGGACGTCCGGAAACACCATATATTTT.

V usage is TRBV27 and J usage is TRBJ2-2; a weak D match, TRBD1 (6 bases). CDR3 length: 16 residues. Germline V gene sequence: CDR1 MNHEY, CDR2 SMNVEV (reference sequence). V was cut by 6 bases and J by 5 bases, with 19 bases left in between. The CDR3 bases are TGTGCCAGCAGAGGATGGCAGGGGCGTGAGACCGGGGAGCTGTTTTTT. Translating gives CASRGWQGRETGELFF.

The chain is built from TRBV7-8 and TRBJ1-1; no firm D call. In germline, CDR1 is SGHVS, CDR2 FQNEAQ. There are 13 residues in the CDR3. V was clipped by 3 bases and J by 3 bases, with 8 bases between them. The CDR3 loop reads CASSLTMDTEAFF. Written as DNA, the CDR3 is TGTGCCAGCAGCTTGACGATGGACACTGAAGCTTTCTTT.

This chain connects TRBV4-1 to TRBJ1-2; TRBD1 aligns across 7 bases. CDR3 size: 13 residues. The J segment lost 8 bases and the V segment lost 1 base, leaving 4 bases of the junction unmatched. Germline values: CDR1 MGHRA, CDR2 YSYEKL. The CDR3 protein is CASSQGRGQGYTF. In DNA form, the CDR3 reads TGCGCCAGCAGCCAAGGAAGGGGGCAAGGCTACACCTTC.

The CDR3 DNA sequence: TGTGCCAGCTCACCAAGACAGGGGGAGTTGGTCAATGAGCAGTTCTTC. This encodes CASSPRQGELVNEQFF. This chain joins TRBV18 and TRBJ2-1; TRBD1 matches at 9 bases. The length of the CDR3 is 16 residues. The V and J ends lost 2 bases and 6 bases, in that order; junction bases with no gene match: 8. Germline CDR1 reads KGHSH; CDR2 reads LQKENI.

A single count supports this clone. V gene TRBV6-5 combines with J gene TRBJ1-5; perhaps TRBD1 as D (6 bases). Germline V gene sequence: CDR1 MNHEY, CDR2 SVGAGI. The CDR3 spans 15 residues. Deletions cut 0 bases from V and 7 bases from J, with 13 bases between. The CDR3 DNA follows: TGTGCCAGCAGTTACTCAACCAGGGGAGACCAGCCCCAGCATTTT. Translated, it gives CASSYSTRGDQPQHF.

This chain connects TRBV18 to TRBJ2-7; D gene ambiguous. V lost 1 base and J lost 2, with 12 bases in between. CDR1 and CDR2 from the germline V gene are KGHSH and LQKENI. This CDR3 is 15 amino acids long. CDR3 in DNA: TGTGCCAGCTCACCACTAGGTAGACCTCCCTACGAGCAGTACTTC. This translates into CASSPLGRPPYEQYF.

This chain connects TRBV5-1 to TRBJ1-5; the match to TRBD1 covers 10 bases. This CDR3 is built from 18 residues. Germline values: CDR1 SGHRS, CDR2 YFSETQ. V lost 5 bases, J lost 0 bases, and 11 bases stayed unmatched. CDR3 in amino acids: CASRGQGVPSRSNQPQHF. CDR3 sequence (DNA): TGCGCCAGCAGAGGACAGGGGGTTCCTTCCCGTAGCAATCAGCCCCAGCATTTT.

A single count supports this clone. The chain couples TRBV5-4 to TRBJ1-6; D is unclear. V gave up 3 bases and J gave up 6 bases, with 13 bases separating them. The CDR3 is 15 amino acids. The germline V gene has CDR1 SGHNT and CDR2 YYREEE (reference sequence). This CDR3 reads CASSSVGDFNSPLHF. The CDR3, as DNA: TGTGCCAGCAGCTCTGTTGGGGATTTTAATTCACCCCTCCACTTT. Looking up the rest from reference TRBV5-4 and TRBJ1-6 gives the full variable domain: ETGVTQSPTHLIKTRGQQVTLRCSSQSGHNTVSWYQQALGQGPQFIFQYYREEENGRGNFPPRFSGLQFPNYSSELNVNALELDDSALYLCASSSVGDFNSPLHFGNGTRLTVT.

This chain's CDR3 is CASSLGEAEHNEQFF. The CDR3 nucleotides are TGCGCCAGCAGCCTTGGTGAAGCGGAACACAATGAGCAGTTCTTC. The chain has TRBV5-1 and TRBJ2-1; possible D gene TRBD2, 5 bases. Germline V lookup: CDR1 SGHRS, CDR2 YFSETQ. The CDR3 is 15 amino acids. The V end lost 4 bases, the J end lost 5 bases, and 16 bases lay between the germline ends.